This note documents a single T cell receptor beta chain sequence. The antigen remains unidentified. The sample is drawn from a study of cytomegalovirus exposure and HLA in healthy donors. The CDR3 runs to 15 residues. Deletions cut 5 bases from V and 2 bases from J, with 12 bases between. Germline values: CDR1 KGHSH, CDR2 LQKENI. Overall study findings and caveats: Among TCR beta chains of equal frequency, HLA-associated ones were more clonally expanded in a later analysis. The study found most TCR sequences rare, yet found some public TCRs in many donors.

In the PCR, 60 Vbeta and 13 Jbeta primers were used. Profiling relied on immunoSEQ multiplex PCR, and the TCRdb table lists in-frame clones only, not all of them. The sample gives approximately 95,000 clones, 65% to 90% of which show up once; roughly 4% is in the top ten. Material for sequencing was PBMCs. The chain carries TRBV18 and TRBJ2-2; no firm D call. The receptor comes from a woman aged 70-85 years in good health and CMV-seropositive. Here the CDR3 reads CASSKEQINTGELFF. CDR3 sequence (DNA): TGTGCCAGCTCAAAGGAACAGATTAACACCGGGGAGCTGTTTTTT.